This record concerns one T cell receptor beta chain sequence. This entry is derived from a study of blood T cell repertoires in COVID-19. As for the study in general: The United States, Italy and Spain provided the acute and convalescent COVID-19 samples. Sources were T cells, B-cell-depleted T cells, or PBMCs; the material itself was cDNA or gDNA.

Clones were read by immunoSEQ multiplex PCR, and TCRdb kept only the in-frame ones, dropping some. The sample records over 90,000 clones, about 90% being singletons. This CDR3 is built from 16 residues. V was clipped by 0 bases and J by 5 bases, with 16 bases between them. The V gene's germline CDR1 is SGHVS and CDR2 FQNEAQ. This receptor was obtained from a man aged 45-65 years with active COVID-19. This rearrangement joins TRBV7-8 to TRBJ2-5; D may be TRBD1 (5 bases). The sequenced material came from peripheral blood. The CDR3 bases are TGTGCCAGCAGCTTAGCGAGAACAGGCTTTTGGGAGACCCAGTACTTC. It translates to CASSLARTGFWETQYF.